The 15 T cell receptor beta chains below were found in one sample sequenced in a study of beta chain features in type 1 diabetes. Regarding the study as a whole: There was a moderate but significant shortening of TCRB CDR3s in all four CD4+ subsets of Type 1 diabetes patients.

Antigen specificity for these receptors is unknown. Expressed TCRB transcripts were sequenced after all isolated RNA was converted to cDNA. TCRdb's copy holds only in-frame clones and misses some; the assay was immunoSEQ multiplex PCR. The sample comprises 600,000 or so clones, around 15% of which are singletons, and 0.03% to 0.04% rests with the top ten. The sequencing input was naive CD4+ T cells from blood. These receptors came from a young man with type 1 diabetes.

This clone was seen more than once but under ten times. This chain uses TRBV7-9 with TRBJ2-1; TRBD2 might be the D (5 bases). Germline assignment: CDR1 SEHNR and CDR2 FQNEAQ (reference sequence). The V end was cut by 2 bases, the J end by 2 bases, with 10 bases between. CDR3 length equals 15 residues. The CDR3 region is CASSLRGNAYNEQFF. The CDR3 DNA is TGTGCCAGCAGCTTACGGGGTAACGCCTACAATGAGCAGTTCTTC.

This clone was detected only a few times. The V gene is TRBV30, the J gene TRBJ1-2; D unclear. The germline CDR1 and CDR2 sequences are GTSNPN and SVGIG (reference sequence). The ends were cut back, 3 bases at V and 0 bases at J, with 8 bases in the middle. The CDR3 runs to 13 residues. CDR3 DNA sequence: TGTGCCTGGAGGGACCAAGCTAACTATGGCTACACCTTC. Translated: CAWRDQANYGYTF.

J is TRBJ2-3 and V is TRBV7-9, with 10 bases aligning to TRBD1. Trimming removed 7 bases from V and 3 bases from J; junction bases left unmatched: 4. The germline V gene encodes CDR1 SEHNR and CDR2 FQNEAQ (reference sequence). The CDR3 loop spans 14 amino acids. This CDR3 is CASIGQGGTDTQYF. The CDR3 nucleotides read TGTGCCAGCATTGGACAGGGGGGGACAGATACGCAGTATTTT.

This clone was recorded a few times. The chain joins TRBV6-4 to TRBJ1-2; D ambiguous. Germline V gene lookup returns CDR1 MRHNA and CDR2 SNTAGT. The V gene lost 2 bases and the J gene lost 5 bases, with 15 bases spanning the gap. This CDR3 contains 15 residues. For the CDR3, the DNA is TGTGCCAGCAGTGACGAAGACAATGGAGCGTATGGCTACACCTTC. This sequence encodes CASSDEDNGAYGYTF.

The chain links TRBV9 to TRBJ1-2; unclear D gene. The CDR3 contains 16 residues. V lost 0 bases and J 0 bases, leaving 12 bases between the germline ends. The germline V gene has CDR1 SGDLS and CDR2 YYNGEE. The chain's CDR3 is CASSVGGVLSNYGYTF. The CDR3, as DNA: TGTGCCAGCAGCGTAGGTGGGGTTCTCTCTAACTATGGCTACACCTTC.

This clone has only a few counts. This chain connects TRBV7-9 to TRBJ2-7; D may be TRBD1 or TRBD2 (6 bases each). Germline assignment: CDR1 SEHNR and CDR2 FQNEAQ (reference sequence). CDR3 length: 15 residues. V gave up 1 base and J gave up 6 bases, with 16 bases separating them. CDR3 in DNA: TGTGCCAGCAGCTTAGTGGGGGGCGTTTCCGTCGAGCAGTACTTC. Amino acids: CASSLVGGVSVEQYF.

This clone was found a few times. DNA for the CDR3: TGTGCCAGCTCGCGCACCGGGACAGCTCACTACGAGCAGTACTTC. Its protein is CASSRTGTAHYEQYF. The rearrangement links TRBV18 to TRBJ2-7, with TRBD1 matching 7 bases. Germline-derived CDR1 and CDR2 are KGHSH and LQKENI. The CDR3 has 15 residues. V lost 6 bases, J lost 3 bases, and 11 bases stayed unmatched.

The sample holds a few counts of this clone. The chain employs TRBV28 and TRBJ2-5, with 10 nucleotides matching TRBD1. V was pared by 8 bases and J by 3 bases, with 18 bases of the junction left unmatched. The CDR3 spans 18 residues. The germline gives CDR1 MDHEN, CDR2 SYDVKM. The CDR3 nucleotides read TGTGCCAGCGCTCCACACGCCCGGACAGGGGGTTGGAAAGAGACCCAGTACTTC. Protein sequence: CASAPHARTGGWKETQYF.

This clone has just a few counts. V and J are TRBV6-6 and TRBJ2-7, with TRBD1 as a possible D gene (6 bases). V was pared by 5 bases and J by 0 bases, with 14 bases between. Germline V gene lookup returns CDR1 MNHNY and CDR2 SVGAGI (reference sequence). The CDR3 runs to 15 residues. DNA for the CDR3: TGTGCCAGCAGTCGCCCCGGACAGAGCTCCTACGAGCAGTACTTC. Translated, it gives CASSRPGQSSYEQYF.

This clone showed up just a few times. DNA for the CDR3: TGTGCCAGCAGCTTACAGAGTGAGCAGTTCTTC. Its translation is CASSLQSEQFF. The genes are TRBV5-4 and TRBJ2-1; the D is unclear. The CDR3 contains 11 residues. The V and J ends lost 2 bases and 9 bases respectively, with 6 bases between them. Germline V CDR1 and CDR2: SGHNT, YYREEE (reference sequence). The full variable domain, its missing parts supplied by reference TRBV5-4 and TRBJ2-1, is ETGVTQSPTHLIKTRGQQVTLRCSSQSGHNTVSWYQQALGQGPQFIFQYYREEENGRGNFPPRFSGLQFPNYSSELNVNALELDDSALYLCASSLQSEQFFGPGTRLTVL.

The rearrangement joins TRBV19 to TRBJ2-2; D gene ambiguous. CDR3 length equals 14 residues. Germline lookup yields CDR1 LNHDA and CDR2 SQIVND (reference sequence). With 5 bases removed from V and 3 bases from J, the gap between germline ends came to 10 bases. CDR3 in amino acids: CASSPGRHTGELFF. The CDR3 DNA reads TGTGCCAGTAGTCCTGGACGGCACACCGGGGAGCTGTTTTTT.

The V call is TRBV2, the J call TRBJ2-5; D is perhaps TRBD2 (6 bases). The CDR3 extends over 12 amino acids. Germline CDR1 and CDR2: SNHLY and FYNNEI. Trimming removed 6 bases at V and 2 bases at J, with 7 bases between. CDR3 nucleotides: TGTGCCAGCAGGGCGGGGCAAGAGACCCAGTACTTC. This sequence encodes CASRAGQETQYF.

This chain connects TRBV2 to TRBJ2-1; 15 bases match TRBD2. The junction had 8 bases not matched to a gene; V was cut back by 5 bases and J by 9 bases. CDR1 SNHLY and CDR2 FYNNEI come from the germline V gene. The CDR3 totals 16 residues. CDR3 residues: CASSTEPGLAGGEQFF. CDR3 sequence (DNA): TGTGCCAGCAGTACAGAGCCGGGACTAGCGGGAGGTGAGCAGTTCTTC.

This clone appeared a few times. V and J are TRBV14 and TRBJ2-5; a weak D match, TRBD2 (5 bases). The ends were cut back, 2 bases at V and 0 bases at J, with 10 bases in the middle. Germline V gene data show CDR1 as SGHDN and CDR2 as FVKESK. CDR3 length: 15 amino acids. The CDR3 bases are TGTGCCAGCAGCCAAAAGCGGTGGTACCAAGAGACCCAGTACTTC. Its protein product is CASSQKRWYQETQYF.

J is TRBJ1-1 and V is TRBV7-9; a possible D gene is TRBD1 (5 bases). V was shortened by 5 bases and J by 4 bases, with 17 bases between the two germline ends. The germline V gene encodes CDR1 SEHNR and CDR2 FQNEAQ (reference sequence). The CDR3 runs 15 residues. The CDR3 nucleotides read TGTGCCAGCAGCCCGGGGGAGTGGGCGGGCACTGAAGCTTTCTTT. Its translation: CASSPGEWAGTEAFF.